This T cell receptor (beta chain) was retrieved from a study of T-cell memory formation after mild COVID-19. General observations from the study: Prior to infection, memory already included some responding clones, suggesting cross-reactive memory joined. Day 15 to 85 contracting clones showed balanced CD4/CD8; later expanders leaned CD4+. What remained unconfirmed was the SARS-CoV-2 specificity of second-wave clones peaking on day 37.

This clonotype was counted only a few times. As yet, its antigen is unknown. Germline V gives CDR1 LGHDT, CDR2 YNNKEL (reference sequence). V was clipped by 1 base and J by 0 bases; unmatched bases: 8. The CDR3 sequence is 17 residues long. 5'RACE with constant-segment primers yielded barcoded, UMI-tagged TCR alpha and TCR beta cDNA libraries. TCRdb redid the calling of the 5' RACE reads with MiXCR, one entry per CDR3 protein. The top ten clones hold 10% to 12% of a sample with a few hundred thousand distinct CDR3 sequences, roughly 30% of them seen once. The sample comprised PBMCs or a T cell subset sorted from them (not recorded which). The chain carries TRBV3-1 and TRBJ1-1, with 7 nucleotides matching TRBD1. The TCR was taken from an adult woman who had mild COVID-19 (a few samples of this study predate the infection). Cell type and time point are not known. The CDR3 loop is CASSQGDRVFLNTEAFF. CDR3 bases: TGTGCCAGCAGCCAAGGAGACAGGGTGTTTTTGAACACTGAAGCTTTCTTT.